The rows below give T cell receptor beta chains drawn from one sample of a study of T cells in Graves' hyperthyroidism and ophthalmopathy. TCRdb used MiXCR to reprocess the multiplex PCR reads, holding one entry per CDR3 protein. The table lists roughly 500,000 distinct CDR3 sequences, about 22% of them singletons. The sequencing input was blood. The receptor set was obtained from a woman aged 70 to 79 with Graves' ophthalmopathy. CDR3s include the opening cysteine and the closing phenylalanine or tryptophan. Each record gives: V gene, J gene, D gene, CDR3 length, clone size, CDR3 protein, CDR3 DNA. The D gene is left open where the match is weak. Size tells how often a clone was seen (once, few, many) or the class of an expanded clone, and some rows leave it out.

TRBV7-8	TRBJ1-1	.	12	many	CASSLQNLEAFF	TGTGCCAGCAGCTTGCAGAATCTTGAAGCTTTCTTT
TRBV2	TRBJ2-7	.	13	many	CASSPRAVGEQYF	TGTGCCAGCAGCCCGAGGGCGGTGGGGGAGCAGTACTTC
TRBV15	TRBJ2-7	TRBD2	17	.	CATSRTGLAGGDSEQYF	TGTGCCACCAGCAGAACGGGACTAGCGGGCGGAGATTCCGAGCAGTACTTC
TRBV30	TRBJ2-3	TRBD2	16	.	CAWSTGLAGERDTQYF	TGTGCCTGGAGTACCGGACTAGCGGGAGAGAGAGATACGCAGTATTTT
TRBV12-5	TRBJ2-1	TRBD1	16	few	CASGLAGGLAYNEQFF	TGTGCTAGTGGTTTGGCAGGGGGCCTGGCCTACAATGAGCAGTTCTTC
TRBV24-1	TRBJ2-1	.	15	.	CATSDRQFSYNEQFF	TGTGCCACCAGTGATCGACAGTTCTCCTACAATGAGCAGTTCTTC
TRBV20-1	TRBJ1-6	TRBD1	13	.	CSAQDRGNSPLHF	TGCAGTGCTCAGGACAGGGGTAATTCACCCCTCCACTTT
TRBV3-1	TRBJ1-6	.	14	few	CASSQGTDNSPLHF	TGTGCCAGCAGCCAAGGGACAGACAATTCACCCCTCCACTTT
TRBV20-1	TRBJ2-1	TRBD2	19	.	CSAVLLAGARESSYNEQFF	TGCAGTGCTGTTTTATTAGCGGGAGCCCGAGAGAGCTCCTACAATGAGCAGTTCTTC
TRBV30	TRBJ1-6	.	15	.	CAWSEAGAGDSPLHF	TGTGCCTGGAGTGAGGCTGGAGCAGGCGATTCACCCCTCCACTTT
TRBV25-1	TRBJ1-6	.	13	few	CASSELLGSPLHF	TGTGCCAGCAGTGAATTGTTAGGATCACCCCTCCACTTT
TRBV30	TRBJ2-7	TRBD1	15	.	CAWSHSRDRGAEQYF	TGTGCCTGGTCCCACAGCCGGGACAGGGGGGCCGAGCAGTACTTC
TRBV12-5	TRBJ1-1	TRBD1	16	once	CASGLVLDRGMTEAFF	TGTGCTAGTGGTTTGGTATTGGACAGGGGAATGACTGAAGCTTTCTTT
TRBV3-1	TRBJ1-2	.	14	many	CASSPTDKNYGYTF	TGTGCCAGCAGCCCCACGGACAAGAACTATGGCTACACCTTC
TRBV3-1	TRBJ2-7	.	13	.	CASSHRTLDEQYF	TGTGCCAGCAGCCATAGGACACTGGACGAGCAGTACTTC
TRBV6-1	TRBJ1-1	TRBD1	16	.	CASSTRRDRGLSEAFF	TGTGCCAGCAGCACTAGACGGGACAGGGGTTTGAGTGAAGCTTTCTTT
TRBV12-3/TRBV12-4	TRBJ1-3	.	13	many	CASVKSAGNTIYF	TGTGCCAGCGTGAAGAGTGCCGGAAACACCATATATTTT
TRBV7-9	TRBJ1-5	.	15	few	CASSSYRDKNQPQHF	TGTGCCAGCAGCTCGTACCGGGACAAGAATCAGCCCCAGCATTTT
TRBV30	TRBJ1-5	.	14	many	CAWKRGSSNQPQHF	TGTGCCTGGAAACGAGGATCGAGCAATCAGCCCCAGCATTTT
TRBV10-3	TRBJ1-2	.	14	few	CAISESAVLSGYTF	TGTGCCATCAGTGAGTCGGCAGTCTTGAGTGGCTACACCTTC
TRBV7-2	TRBJ2-3	.	12	many	CASSFNTDTQYF	TGTGCCAGCAGCTTTAACACAGATACGCAGTATTTT
TRBV6-2/TRBV6-3	TRBJ2-3	TRBD2	16	.	CASSSMTSGRTDTQYF	TGTGCCAGCAGCTCGATGACTAGCGGCCGCACAGATACGCAGTATTTT
TRBV15	TRBJ1-5	TRBD1	15	.	CATSRGQGSNQLQHF	TGTGCCACCAGCAGAGGACAGGGGAGCAATCAGCTCCAGCATTTT
TRBV12-3/TRBV12-4	TRBJ2-5	.	14	.	CASSRALRGETQYF	TGTGCCAGCAGTCGGGCCCTTCGGGGGGAGACCCAGTACTTC
TRBV10-2	TRBJ2-7	.	15	few	CASSARVPSSYEQYF	TGCGCCAGCAGTGCCCGGGTGCCGAGCTCCTACGAGCAGTACTTC
TRBV7-2	TRBJ1-5	TRBD1	14	many	CASSLDRVNQPQHF	TGTGCCAGCAGCCTTGACAGGGTTAATCAGCCCCAGCATTTT
TRBV3-1	TRBJ2-5	TRBD1	14	.	CATTRGQRQETQYF	TGTGCCACAACCAGGGGACAGCGACAAGAGACCCAGTACTTC
TRBV6-2/TRBV6-3	TRBJ1-5	.	16	many	CASSYSRRGANQPQHF	TGTGCCAGCAGTTACTCGAGGAGAGGGGCCAACCAGCCCCAGCATTTT
TRBV30	TRBJ1-4	.	13	few	CTWSRQANEKLFF	TGTACCTGGAGTAGGCAAGCTAATGAAAAACTGTTTTTT
TRBV28	TRBJ2-3	TRBD1	13	many	CASIRQGTDTQYF	TGTGCCAGCATTCGACAGGGTACAGATACGCAGTATTTT
TRBV3-1	TRBJ1-1	.	12	many	CASSQGGTQAFF	TGTGCCAGCAGCCAGGGGGGGACACAAGCTTTCTTT